The 20 T cell receptor beta chains below were found in one sample sequenced in a study of control samples from healthy donors and cancer patients. TCRdb's copy holds only in-frame clones and misses some; the assay was immunoSEQ multiplex PCR. The profile covers about 120,000 clones, with roughly 90% appearing a single time and 2.1% taken by the ten largest. Sequences were obtained from blood. These receptors were taken from a woman between 50 and 59 years old in good health.

The genes are TRBV2 and TRBJ1-1; unclear D gene. The germline V gene encodes CDR1 SNHLY and CDR2 FYNNEI. CDR3 length equals 11 residues. V shed 6 bases and J shed 6 bases, with 8 bases lying between them. The CDR3 DNA is TGTGCCAGCAGGGCGTTAGCTGAAGCTTTCTTT. Encoded protein: CASRALAEAFF.

This chain joins TRBV10-3 and TRBJ1-1; no clear D. V was clipped by 0 bases and J by 3 bases, with 5 bases between them. Per the germline V gene, CDR1 is ENHRY and CDR2 is SYGVKD. The CDR3 runs to 13 residues. The CDR3 here is CAISESGDTEAFF. The CDR3 region has the DNA TGTGCCATCAGTGAGTCTGGGGACACTGAAGCTTTCTTT.

This chain links TRBV9 with TRBJ2-4; the D gene is possibly TRBD1 (5 bases). There are 15 residues in the CDR3. From germline, CDR1 is SGDLS and CDR2 YYNGEE. V was pared by 2 bases and J by 8 bases, with 17 bases between. CDR3 region: CASSVRAQGEDIQYF. The CDR3 DNA reads TGTGCCAGCAGCGTTAGGGCCCAGGGCGAGGACATTCAGTACTTC.

This CDR3 reads CASSLAPQGQNEQYF. The DNA of the CDR3 is TGCGCCAGCAGCTTGGCCCCACAGGGGCAGAACGAGCAGTACTTC. The chain uses TRBV5-1 and TRBJ2-7, with TRBD1 matching 7 bases. The V gene's germline CDR1 is SGHRS and CDR2 YFSETQ. This CDR3 is 15 amino acids long. The trim removed 0 bases at V and 5 bases at J, leaving 8 bases unmatched.

V is TRBV12-3 or TRBV12-4 and J is TRBJ1-4; the D is unclear. V lost 3 bases and J lost 10, with 12 bases in between. There are 13 residues in the CDR3. CDR3 nucleotides: TGTGCCAGCAGTTTGCAGCAGGAGAGAAAACTGTTTTTT. It is translated as CASSLQQERKLFF.

This CDR3 reads CASTIPGDTEAFF. For the CDR3, the DNA is TGTGCCAGCACCATCCCGGGGGACACTGAAGCTTTCTTT. The V and J genes are TRBV2 and TRBJ1-1; TRBD1 is a possible D gene (5 bases). There are 13 residues in the CDR3. The V end was cut by 7 bases, the J end by 3 bases, with 12 bases between. The germline V gene has CDR1 SNHLY and CDR2 FYNNEI.

The chain recombines TRBV5-5 with TRBJ2-2, with 9 nucleotides matching TRBD1. Unmatched junction bases numbered 9, after V lost 2 bases and J lost 4 bases. This CDR3 has 17 amino acids. CDR1 SGHKS and CDR2 YYEKEE come from the germline V gene (reference sequence). The CDR3: CASSLITGTGSTGELFF. The CDR3 coding sequence is TGTGCCAGCAGCTTAATCACCGGGACAGGGTCCACCGGGGAGCTGTTTTTT.

The count of this clone is one. The V gene is TRBV28, the J gene TRBJ2-3; 10 nucleotides align to TRBD1. Germline trimming cut 7 bases from V and 2 bases from J; bases unmatched to any gene: 3. From germline, CDR1 is MDHEN and CDR2 SYDVKM. This CDR3 contains 14 residues. The CDR3 DNA reads TGTGCCAGCAAGGGACAGGGGTACACAGATACGCAGTATTTT. It is translated as CASKGQGYTDTQYF.

The rearrangement joins TRBV7-8 to TRBJ2-7; D perhaps matches TRBD2 (7 bases). The germline gives CDR1 SGHVS, CDR2 FQNEAQ. The CDR3 has 17 residues. The ends were cut back, 5 bases at V and 0 bases at J, with 20 bases in the middle. This CDR3 reads CASSPRGGGASSYEQYF. CDR3 coding DNA: TGTGCCAGCAGCCCAAGGGGGGGCGGAGCAAGCTCCTACGAGCAGTACTTC.

The chain combines TRBV27 with TRBJ1-1, with 7 bases aligning to TRBD1. The CDR3 contains 14 residues. Germline V gene data show CDR1 as MNHEY and CDR2 as SMNVEV (reference sequence). V shed 6 bases, J shed 7 bases, and the junction held 11 bases outside the gene matches. CDR3 in amino acids: CASSLTGVVDEAFF. The CDR3 DNA follows: TGTGCCAGCAGCCTTACAGGGGTAGTCGATGAAGCTTTCTTT.

The V call is TRBV28, the J call TRBJ1-2, with D hard to call. The CDR3 extends over 12 amino acids. V shed 2 bases and J shed 8 bases, with 9 bases lying between them. From germline, CDR1 is MDHEN and CDR2 SYDVKM. In DNA form, the CDR3 reads TGTGCCAGCAGTTTACTAGGTTTAGGCTACACCTTC. Protein product: CASSLLGLGYTF.

The chain employs TRBV2 and TRBJ2-3, with TRBD2 matching over 8 bases. Germline V gives CDR1 SNHLY, CDR2 FYNNEI. CDR3 length: 15 residues. V was pared by 9 bases and J by 1 base, with 9 bases of the junction left unmatched. Here the CDR3 reads CARGKTSGRTDTQYF. Here the CDR3 DNA reads TGTGCCAGGGGAAAAACTAGCGGACGCACAGATACGCAGTATTTT.

The chain employs TRBV6-5 and TRBJ1-2, with 8 bases matching TRBD1. Per the germline V gene, CDR1 is MNHEY and CDR2 is SVGAGI. This CDR3 spans 15 amino acids. J was trimmed by 4 bases and V by 6 bases; bases with no gene match: 10. The CDR3 DNA sequence: TGTGCCAGCAGAGGACAGGGTCTACTAGGCTATGGCTACACCTTC. As protein: CASRGQGLLGYGYTF.

The V call is TRBV3-1 (or the pseudogene TRBV3-2), the J call TRBJ2-5; no definite D call. Looked up from germline, CDR1 is LGHDT and CDR2 is YNNKEL (reference sequence). The ends were cut back, 4 bases at V and 5 bases at J, with 14 bases in the middle. The CDR3 runs 14 residues. CDR3 DNA sequence: TGTGCCAGCAGCCCTCCGGGCCCATGGGAGACCCAGTACTTC. Encoded protein: CASSPPGPWETQYF.

The J gene is TRBJ2-5, the V gene TRBV4-1; 13 nucleotides match TRBD2. The CDR3 contains 17 residues. V was pared by 1 base and J by 5 bases, with 7 bases of the junction left unmatched. Germline assignment: CDR1 MGHRA and CDR2 YSYEKL. DNA of the CDR3: TGCGCCAGCAGCCAAGGGACTAGCGGGGGCCGATCTGAGACCCAGTACTTC. Translating gives CASSQGTSGGRSETQYF.

This clone was picked up a small number of times. The chain carries TRBV19 and TRBJ2-7; perhaps TRBD2 as D (5 bases). This CDR3 region has 12 residues. V was cut by 10 bases and J by 2 bases, with 12 bases left in between. Germline V CDR1 and CDR2: LNHDA, SQIVND (reference sequence). The CDR3 nucleotides read TGTGCCACCGCAGGCGGGCCCTACGAGCAGTACTTC. This gives the protein CATAGGPYEQYF.

This sequence joins TRBV5-1 and TRBJ2-7, with TRBD2 identical over 13 bases. CDR1 and CDR2 (germline): SGHRS, YFSETQ. V shed 4 bases and J 6 bases; nucleotides not matched to a gene: 7. The CDR3 spans 15 residues. CDR3 region: CASSPTSGRAREQYF. The CDR3 region has the DNA TGCGCCAGCAGCCCCACTAGCGGGAGGGCTCGCGAGCAGTACTTC.

This sequence joins TRBV19 and TRBJ1-5; TRBD1 agrees at 9 bases. V lost 5 bases to trimming and J lost 5 bases; unmatched junction nucleotides: 7. CDR3 length: 15 amino acids. Per germline, CDR1 LNHDA and CDR2 SQIVND (reference sequence). The CDR3 sequence is CASSPGQGWYQPQHF. The CDR3 nucleotides are TGTGCCAGTAGTCCCGGACAGGGGTGGTATCAGCCCCAGCATTTT.

The chain joins TRBV6-6 to TRBJ2-4, with D perhaps TRBD2 (6 bases). Germline-derived CDR1 and CDR2 are MNHNY and SVGAGI (reference sequence). The CDR3 covers 14 residues. The ends were cut back, 4 bases at V and 0 bases at J, with 7 bases in the middle. The CDR3 DNA is TGTGCCAGCAGTTTGGGACTAGCCAAAAACATTCAGTACTTC. Translating it yields CASSLGLAKNIQYF.

This clone occurred once. The chain recombines TRBV29-1 with TRBJ1-2; TRBD1 agrees at 9 bases. J gave up 7 bases and V 6 bases, and 9 bases lay outside the gene matches. Germline V CDR1 and CDR2: SQVTM, ANQGSEA. There are 13 residues in the CDR3. DNA of the CDR3: TGCAGCGTCTTGACAGGGGGGACTCCTGGCTACACCTTC. Its protein is CSVLTGGTPGYTF.